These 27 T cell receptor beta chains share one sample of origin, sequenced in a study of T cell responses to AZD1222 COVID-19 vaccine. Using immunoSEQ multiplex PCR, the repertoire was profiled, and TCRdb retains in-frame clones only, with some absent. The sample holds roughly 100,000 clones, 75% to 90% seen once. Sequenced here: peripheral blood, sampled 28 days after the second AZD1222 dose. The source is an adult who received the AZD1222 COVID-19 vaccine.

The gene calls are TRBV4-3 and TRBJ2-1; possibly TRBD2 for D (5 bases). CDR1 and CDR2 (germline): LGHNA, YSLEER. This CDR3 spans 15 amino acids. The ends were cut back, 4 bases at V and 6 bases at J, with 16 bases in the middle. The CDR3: CASSPTPTGFNEQFF. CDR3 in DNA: TGCGCCAGCAGCCCCACCCCGACGGGGTTCAATGAGCAGTTCTTC.

The CDR3 nucleotides read TGTGCCAGCAGTTCCCCTGACAGAAGGAACTATGGCTACACCTTC. Amino acids: CASSSPDRRNYGYTF. V gene TRBV6-2 or TRBV6-3 combines with J gene TRBJ1-2; D may be TRBD1 (5 bases). V was cut by 4 bases and J by 2 bases, with 14 bases left in between. The CDR3 loop spans 15 amino acids. In germline, CDR1 is MNHEY, CDR2 SVGEGT.

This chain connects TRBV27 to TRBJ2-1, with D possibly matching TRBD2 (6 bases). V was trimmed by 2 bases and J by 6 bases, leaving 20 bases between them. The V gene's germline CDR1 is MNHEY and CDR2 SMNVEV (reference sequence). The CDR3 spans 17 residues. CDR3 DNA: TGTGCCAGCAGTTTAAGTCGGGAGCGACTCTCAGGCAATGAGCAGTTCTTC. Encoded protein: CASSLSRERLSGNEQFF.

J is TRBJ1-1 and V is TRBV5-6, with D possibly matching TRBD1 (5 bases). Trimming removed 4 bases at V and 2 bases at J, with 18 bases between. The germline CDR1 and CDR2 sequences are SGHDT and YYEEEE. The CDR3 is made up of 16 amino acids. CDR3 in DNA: TGTGCCAGCAGCGGACCAGGGCGGGGATCTAACACTGAAGCTTTCTTT. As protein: CASSGPGRGSNTEAFF.

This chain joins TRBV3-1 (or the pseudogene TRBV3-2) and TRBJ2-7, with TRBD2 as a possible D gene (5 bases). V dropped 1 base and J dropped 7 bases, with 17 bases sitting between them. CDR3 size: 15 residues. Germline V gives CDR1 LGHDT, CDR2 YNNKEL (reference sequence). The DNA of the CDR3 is TGTGCCAGCAGCCAAGGAATAGGGCTACCGGGAGAGCAGTACTTC. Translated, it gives CASSQGIGLPGEQYF.

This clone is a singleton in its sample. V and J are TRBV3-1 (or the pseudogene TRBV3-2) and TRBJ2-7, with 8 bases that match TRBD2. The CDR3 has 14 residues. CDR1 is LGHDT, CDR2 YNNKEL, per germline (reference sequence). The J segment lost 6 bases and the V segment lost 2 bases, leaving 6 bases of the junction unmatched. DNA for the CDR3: TGTGCCAGCAGCCAAAGCCCGGGGGGGGGCGAGCAGTACTTC. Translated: CASSQSPGGGEQYF.

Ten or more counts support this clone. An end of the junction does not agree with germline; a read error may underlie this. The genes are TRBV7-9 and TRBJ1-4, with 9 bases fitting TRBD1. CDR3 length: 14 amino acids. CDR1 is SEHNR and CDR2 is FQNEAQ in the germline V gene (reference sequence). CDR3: CYRTGAQKGEKLFF. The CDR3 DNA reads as TGCTATAGGACAGGGGCCCAAAAGGGTGAAAAACTGTTTTTT.

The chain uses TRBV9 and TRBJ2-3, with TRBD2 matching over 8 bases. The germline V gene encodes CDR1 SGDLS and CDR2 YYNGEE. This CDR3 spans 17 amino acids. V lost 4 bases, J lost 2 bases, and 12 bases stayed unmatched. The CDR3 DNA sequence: TGTGCCAGCAGCCCCCCGAGGAGCGGGGGTTCCACAGATACGCAGTATTTT. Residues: CASSPPRSGGSTDTQYF.

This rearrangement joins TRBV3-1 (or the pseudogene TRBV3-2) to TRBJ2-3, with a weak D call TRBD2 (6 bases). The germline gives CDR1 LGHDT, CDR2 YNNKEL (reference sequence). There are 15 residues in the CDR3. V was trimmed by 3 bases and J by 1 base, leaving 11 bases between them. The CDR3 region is CASSHSGYRTDTQYF. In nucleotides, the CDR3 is TGTGCCAGCAGCCACAGCGGGTACCGCACAGATACGCAGTATTTT.

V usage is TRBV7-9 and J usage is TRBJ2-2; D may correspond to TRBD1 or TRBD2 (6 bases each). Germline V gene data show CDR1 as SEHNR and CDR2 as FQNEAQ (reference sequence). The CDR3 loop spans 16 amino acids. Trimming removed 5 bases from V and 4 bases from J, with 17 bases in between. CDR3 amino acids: CASSRTQGGSTGELFF. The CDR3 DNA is TGTGCCAGCAGCCGGACCCAAGGGGGGAGCACCGGGGAGCTGTTTTTT.

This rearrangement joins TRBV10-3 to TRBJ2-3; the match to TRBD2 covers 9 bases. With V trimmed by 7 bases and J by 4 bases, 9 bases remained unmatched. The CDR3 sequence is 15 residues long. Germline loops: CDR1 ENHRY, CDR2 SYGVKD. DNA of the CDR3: TGTGCCATCACCGACATAGCGGGAGAAGCAGATACGCAGTATTTT. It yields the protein CAITDIAGEADTQYF.

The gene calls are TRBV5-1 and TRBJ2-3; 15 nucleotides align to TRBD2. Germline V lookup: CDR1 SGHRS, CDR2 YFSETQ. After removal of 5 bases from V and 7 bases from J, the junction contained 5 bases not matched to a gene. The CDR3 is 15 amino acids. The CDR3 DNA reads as TGCGCCAGCAGTCCCGGGACTAGCGGGAGGTATACGCAGTATTTT. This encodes CASSPGTSGRYTQYF.

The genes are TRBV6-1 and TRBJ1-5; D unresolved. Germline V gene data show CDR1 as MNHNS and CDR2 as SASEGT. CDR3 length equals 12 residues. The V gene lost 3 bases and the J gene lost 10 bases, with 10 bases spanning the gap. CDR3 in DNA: TGTGCCAGCAGTGAGATCAAGGGTCCCCAGCATTTT. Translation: CASSEIKGPQHF.

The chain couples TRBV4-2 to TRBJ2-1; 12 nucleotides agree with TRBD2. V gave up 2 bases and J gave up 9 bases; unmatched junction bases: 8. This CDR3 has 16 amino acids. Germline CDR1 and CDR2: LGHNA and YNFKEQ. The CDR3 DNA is TGTGCCAGCAGCCAACTACTAGCGGGAGGCCAGGGTGAGCAGTTCTTC. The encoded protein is CASSQLLAGGQGEQFF.

CDR3 nucleotide sequence: TGTGCCAGCATGGACGGCCCTGGGGAGACCCAGTACTTC. It specifies CASMDGPGETQYF. This chain uses TRBV7-9 with TRBJ2-5; D not certain. Trimming stripped 7 bases from V and 5 bases from J, with 14 bases between. There are 13 residues in the CDR3. The germline gives CDR1 SEHNR, CDR2 FQNEAQ (reference sequence).

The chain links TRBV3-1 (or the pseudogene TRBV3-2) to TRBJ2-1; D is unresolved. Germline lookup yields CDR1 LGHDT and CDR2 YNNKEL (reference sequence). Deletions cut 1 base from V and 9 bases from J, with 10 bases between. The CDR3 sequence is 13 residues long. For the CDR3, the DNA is TGTGCCAGCAGCCAAGGGGGTGGGGTTGAGCAGTTCTTC. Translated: CASSQGGGVEQFF.

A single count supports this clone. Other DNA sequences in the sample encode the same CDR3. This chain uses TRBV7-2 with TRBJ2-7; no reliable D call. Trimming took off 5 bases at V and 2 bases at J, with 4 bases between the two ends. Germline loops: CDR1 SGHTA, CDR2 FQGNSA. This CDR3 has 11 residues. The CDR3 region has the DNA TGTGCCAGCAGCCTTACCTACGAGCAGTACTTC. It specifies CASSLTYEQYF. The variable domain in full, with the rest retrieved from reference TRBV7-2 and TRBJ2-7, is GAGVSQSPSNKVTEKGKDVELRCDPISGHTALYWYRQSLGQGLEFLIYFQGNSAPDKSGLPSDRFSAERTGGSVSTLTIQRTQQEDSAVYLCASSLTYEQYFGPGTRLTVT.

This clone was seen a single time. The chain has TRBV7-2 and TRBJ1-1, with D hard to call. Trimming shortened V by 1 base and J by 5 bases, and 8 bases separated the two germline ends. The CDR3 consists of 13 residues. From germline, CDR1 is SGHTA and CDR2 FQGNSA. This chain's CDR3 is CASSLEPRTEAFF. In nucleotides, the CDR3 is TGTGCCAGCAGCTTAGAACCGAGGACTGAAGCTTTCTTT.

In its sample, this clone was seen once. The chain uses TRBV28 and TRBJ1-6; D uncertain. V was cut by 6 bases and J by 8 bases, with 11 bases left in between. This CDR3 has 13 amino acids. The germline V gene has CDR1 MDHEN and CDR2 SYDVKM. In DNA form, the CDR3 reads TGTGCCAGCAGCCCCGGGGAGGATTCACCCCTCCACTTT. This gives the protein CASSPGEDSPLHF.

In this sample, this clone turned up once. CDR3 nucleotides: TGTGCCTGGACTAGGGGGCAGGGGGCTACAGATACGCAGTATTTT. It yields the protein CAWTRGQGATDTQYF. The gene calls are TRBV30 and TRBJ2-3; 8 positions match TRBD1. Trimming cost V 4 bases and J 3 bases; bases outside gene matches: 9. Germline-derived CDR1 and CDR2 are GTSNPN and SVGIG (reference sequence). This CDR3 contains 15 residues. Variable domain in full (rest from reference TRBV30 and TRBJ2-3): SQTIHQWPATLVQPVGSPLSLECTVEGTSNPNLYWYRQAAGRGLQLLFYSVGIGQISSEVPQNLSASRPQDRQFILSSKKLLLSDSGFYLCAWTRGQGATDTQYFGPGTRLTVL.

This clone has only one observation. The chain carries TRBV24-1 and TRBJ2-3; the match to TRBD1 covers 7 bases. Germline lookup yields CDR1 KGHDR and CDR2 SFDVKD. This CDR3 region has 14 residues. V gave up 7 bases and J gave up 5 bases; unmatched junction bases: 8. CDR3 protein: CATSTGAQGDTQYF. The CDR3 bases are TGTGCCACCAGCACAGGGGCGCAAGGAGATACGCAGTATTTT.

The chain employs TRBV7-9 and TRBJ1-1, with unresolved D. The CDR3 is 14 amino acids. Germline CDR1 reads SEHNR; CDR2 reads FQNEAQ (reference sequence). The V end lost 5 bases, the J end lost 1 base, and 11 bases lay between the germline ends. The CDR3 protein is CASSIRPTNTEAFF. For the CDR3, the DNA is TGTGCCAGCAGCATAAGACCGACGAACACTGAAGCTTTCTTT. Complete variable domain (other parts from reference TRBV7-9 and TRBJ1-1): DTGVSQNPRHKITKRGQNVTFRCDPISEHNRLYWYRQTLGQGPEFLTYFQNEAQLEKSRLLSDRFSAERPKGSFSTLEIQRTEQGDSAMYLCASSIRPTNTEAFFGQGTRLTVV.

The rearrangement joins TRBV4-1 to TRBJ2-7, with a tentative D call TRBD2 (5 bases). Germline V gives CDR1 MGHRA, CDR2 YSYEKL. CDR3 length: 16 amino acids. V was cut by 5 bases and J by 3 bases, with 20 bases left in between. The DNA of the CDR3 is TGCGCCAGCAGCAAACTAGACGGGAAAAAAGACTACGAGCAGTACTTC. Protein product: CASSKLDGKKDYEQYF.

The CDR3 sequence: CAIKDIIYGYTF. The CDR3 coding sequence is TGTGCCATCAAGGACATTATTTACGGCTACACCTTC. V usage is TRBV10-3 and J usage is TRBJ1-2; tentative D call: TRBD1 (5 bases). The CDR3 is 12 amino acids. V gave up 7 bases and J gave up 8 bases, with 14 bases separating them. CDR1 ENHRY and CDR2 SYGVKD come from the germline V gene.

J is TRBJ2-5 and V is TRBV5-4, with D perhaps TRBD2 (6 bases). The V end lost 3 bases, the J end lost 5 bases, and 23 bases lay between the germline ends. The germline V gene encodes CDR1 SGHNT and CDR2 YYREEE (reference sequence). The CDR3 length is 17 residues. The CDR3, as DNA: TGTGCCAGCAGCTCCAACGCGGGACTCCTCCATTCGGAGACCCAGTACTTC. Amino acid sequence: CASSSNAGLLHSETQYF.

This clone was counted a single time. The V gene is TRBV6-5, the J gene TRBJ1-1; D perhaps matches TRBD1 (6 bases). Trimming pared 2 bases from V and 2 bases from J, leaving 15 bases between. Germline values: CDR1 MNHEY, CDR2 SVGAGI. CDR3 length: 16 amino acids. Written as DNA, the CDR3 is TGTGCCAGCAGTTACCTCCCGACAGGAATTAACACTGAAGCTTTCTTT. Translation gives CASSYLPTGINTEAFF.

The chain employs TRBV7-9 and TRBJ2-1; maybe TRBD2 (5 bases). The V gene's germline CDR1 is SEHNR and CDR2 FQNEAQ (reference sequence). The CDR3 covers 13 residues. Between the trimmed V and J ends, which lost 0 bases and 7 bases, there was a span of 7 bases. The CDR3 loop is CASSLAGVNEQFF. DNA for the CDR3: TGTGCCAGCAGCTTAGCGGGAGTGAATGAGCAGTTCTTC.